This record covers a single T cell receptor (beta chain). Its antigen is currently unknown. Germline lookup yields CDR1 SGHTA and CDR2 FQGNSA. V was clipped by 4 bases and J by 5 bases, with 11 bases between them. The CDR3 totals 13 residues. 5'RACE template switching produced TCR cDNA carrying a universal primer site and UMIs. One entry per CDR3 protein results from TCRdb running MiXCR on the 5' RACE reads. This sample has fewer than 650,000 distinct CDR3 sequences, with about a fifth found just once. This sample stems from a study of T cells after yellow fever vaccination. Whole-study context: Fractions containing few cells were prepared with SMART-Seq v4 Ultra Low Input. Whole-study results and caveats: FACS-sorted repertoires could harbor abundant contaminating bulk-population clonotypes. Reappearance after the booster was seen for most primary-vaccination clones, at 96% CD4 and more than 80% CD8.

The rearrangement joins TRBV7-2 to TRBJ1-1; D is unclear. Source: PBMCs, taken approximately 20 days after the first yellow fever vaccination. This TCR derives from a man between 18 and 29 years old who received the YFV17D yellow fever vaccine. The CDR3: CASSSWTNTEAFF. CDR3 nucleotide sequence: TGTGCCAGCAGCTCCTGGACCAATACTGAAGCTTTCTTT.